This T cell receptor beta chain was sequenced for a study of shared clonotypes between healthy human individuals. Looked up from germline, CDR1 is MNHEY and CDR2 is SMNVEV (reference sequence). The CDR3 spans 12 residues. Trimming removed 6 bases from V and 1 base from J, with 6 bases in between. Every subset had its genomic DNA shared out evenly among several immunoSEQ plates. Clones were sequenced by immunoSEQ multiplex PCR, and TCRdb holds only the in-frame ones, with some missing. The sample records about 330,000 clones, approximately 79% being singletons. Whole-study findings and limits: Shared clonotypes across all four donors exceeded non-shared ones in generation probability. Rarefaction exposed incomplete sorted-subset sequencing despite large depth.

A note on this clone: Its antigen is not identified.

This TCR came from a young man in good health. Sequenced input: memory CD4+ T cells sorted from blood. Subset given: CD45RA-negative fraction. This chain connects TRBV27 to TRBJ2-5; no reliable D call. The CDR3 protein is CASRNLQETQYF. The DNA for the CDR3 is TGTGCCAGCAGAAACCTCCAAGAGACCCAGTACTTC.